Below are 15 T cell receptor beta chains sequenced from a single sample in a study. TCRdb itself ran the 5' RACE reads through MiXCR, one entry per CDR3 protein. The data show about 57,000 distinct CDR3 sequences, about 25% seen once. The sorted Tregs were CD4+CD25+CD127-/low cells. The specimen sequenced was tumor-infiltrating Tregs sorted from the breast tumor. The source is a female donor with breast cancer.

V gene TRBV27 combines with J gene TRBJ2-7, with TRBD1 identical over 9 bases. Germline lookup yields CDR1 MNHEY and CDR2 SMNVEV (reference sequence). CDR3 length: 14 residues. The V gene end was trimmed by 10 bases and the J gene end by 3 bases; junction bases not matched to a gene: 10. CDR3 loop: CAIIRSTGGYEQYF. The CDR3 nucleotides read TGTGCCATCATCAGGTCGACAGGGGGCTACGAGCAGTACTTC.

This chain links TRBV28 with TRBJ1-3; D not certain. CDR1 MDHEN and CDR2 SYDVKM come from the germline V gene. Trimming pared 5 bases from V and 7 bases from J, leaving 15 bases between. This CDR3 has 14 amino acids. CDR3 amino acids: CASSLEGLRNTIYF. The CDR3 DNA reads TGTGCCAGCAGTCTTGAAGGGCTTAGGAACACCATATATTTT.

A word on this clonotype: This may stem from a read error, because a much larger clone lies one nucleotide away. The rearrangement links TRBV5-1 to TRBJ2-2; possible D gene TRBD2, 6 bases. CDR1 and CDR2 (germline): SGHRS, YFSETQ. This CDR3 has 16 residues. Here the CDR3 reads CASSLVPGVGTGKLFF. DNA for the CDR3: TGCGCCAGCAGCTTGGTACCGGGGGTCGGCACCGGGAAGCTGTTTTTT.

This clonotype was counted ten times or more. The chain has TRBV12-3 or TRBV12-4 and TRBJ1-2; no reliable D call. Trimming pared 7 bases from V and 5 bases from J, leaving 8 bases between. This CDR3 region has 11 residues. The CDR3 sequence: CASKGVYGYTF. The CDR3 DNA follows: TGTGCCAGCAAGGGAGTTTATGGCTACACCTTC.

Note on this clonotype: Because it lacks the conserved phenylalanine or tryptophan at the end, this CDR3 is likely a read error. The chain has TRBV30 and TRBJ2-4; no firm D call. The germline gives CDR1 GTSNPN, CDR2 SVGIG (reference sequence). V shed 0 bases and J shed 6 bases, with 9 bases lying between them. CDR3 length: 13 amino acids. The CDR3 loop is CAWSVSGRNIQYS. CDR3 coding DNA: TGTGCCTGGAGTGTTTCCGGTAGAAACATTCAGTACTCC.

The gene calls are TRBV5-1 and TRBJ2-3; D is undetermined. CDR1 and CDR2 (germline): SGHRS, YFSETQ. The V end was cut by 1 base, the J end by 5 bases, with 14 bases between. The CDR3 spans 15 residues. CDR3 nucleotides: TGCGCCAGCAGCTTGTCCAGGCAACGAGGAGATACGCAGTATTTT. Encoded protein: CASSLSRQRGDTQYF.

This clonotype showed up just a few times. V usage is TRBV5-1 and J usage is TRBJ2-5; 7 bases line up with TRBD1. The CDR3 contains 16 residues. Per the germline V gene, CDR1 is SGHRS and CDR2 is YFSETQ. V gave up 3 bases and J gave up 4 bases; unmatched junction bases: 12. CDR3 amino acids: CASSWHRDSQGETQYF. CDR3 in DNA: TGCGCCAGCAGCTGGCACAGGGACAGCCAAGGAGAGACCCAGTACTTC.

This chain uses TRBV27 with TRBJ2-5, with 10 bases aligning to TRBD1. The CDR3 covers 15 residues. Trimming at V came to 7 bases and at J to 4 bases, leaving 9 bases not matched to a gene. Germline V lookup: CDR1 MNHEY, CDR2 SMNVEV (reference sequence). CDR3 sequence reads: CASNAGTGVRETQYF. CDR3 in DNA: TGTGCCAGCAACGCCGGGACAGGGGTTCGAGAGACCCAGTACTTC.

This clonotype has ten or more counts. The J gene is TRBJ1-2, the V gene TRBV9; the D is unclear. The CDR3 has 12 residues. Trimming took off 9 bases at V and 6 bases at J, with 15 bases between the two ends. Germline assignment: CDR1 SGDLS and CDR2 YYNGEE. The CDR3 spells CAIWESRDGYTF. The DNA for the CDR3 is TGTGCCATCTGGGAAAGTAGGGATGGCTACACCTTC. The full variable domain, rest sourced from reference TRBV9 and TRBJ1-2, is DSGVTQTPKHLITATGQRVTLRCSPRSGDLSVYWYQQSLDQGLQFLIQYYNGEERAKGNILERFSAQQFPDLHSELNLSSLELGDSALYFCAIWESRDGYTFGSGTRLTVV.

The table lists this clonotype with many counts. The chain carries TRBV4-3 and TRBJ2-7, with TRBD1 matching 7 bases. The V and J ends lost 2 bases and 3 bases, in that order; junction bases with no gene match: 10. Germline CDR1 LGHNA, CDR2 YSLEER. The CDR3 sequence is 16 residues long. Here the CDR3 reads CASSQTWDSFIYEQYF. In DNA, the CDR3 is TGCGCCAGCAGCCAAACCTGGGACAGTTTTATCTACGAGCAGTACTTC.

This clonotype has a handful of counts. Written as DNA, the CDR3 is TGTGCCAGCAGGGGACTAATTAACAATGAGCAGTTCTTC. Its translation is CASRGLINNEQFF. The chain couples TRBV28 to TRBJ2-1; 7 nucleotides agree with TRBD2. This CDR3 contains 13 residues. Germline values: CDR1 MDHEN, CDR2 SYDVKM. Trimming at V came to 6 bases and at J to 5 bases, leaving 4 bases not matched to a gene.

This clonotype has a handful of counts. An end of the junction differs from the germline gene, which may be a read error. The rearrangement joins TRBV4-3 to TRBJ2-3; D unclear. The CDR3 consists of 16 residues. CDR1 and CDR2 from the germline V gene are LGHNA and YSLEER. This CDR3 reads CASGQDPDGYTDTQYF. The CDR3 region has the DNA TGCGCCAGCGGCCAAGATCCCGACGGATACACAGATACGCAGTATTTT.

This chain joins TRBV20-1 and TRBJ2-3; 13 nucleotides agree with TRBD2. CDR1 and CDR2 (germline): DFQATT, SNEGSKA (reference sequence). J lost 2 bases, V lost 7 bases, and 6 bases had no gene match. CDR3 length equals 15 residues. Here the CDR3 DNA reads TGCAGTGTCACGGGACTAGCGGGGAACACAGATACGCAGTATTTT. Translating gives CSVTGLAGNTDTQYF.

The chain uses TRBV12-3 or TRBV12-4 and TRBJ2-7; 11 nucleotides align to TRBD2. Losses at the gene ends were 3 bases for V and 3 bases for J; bases not matched to a gene: 7. The CDR3 is 16 residues long. In DNA, the CDR3 is TGTGCCAGCAGTTTTAGCGGGAGGGCCAGAGGCTACGAGCAGTACTTC. It yields the protein CASSFSGRARGYEQYF.

This clonotype occurred a few times. The chain has TRBV20-1 and TRBJ1-2, with D hard to call. Germline loops: CDR1 DFQATT, CDR2 SNEGSKA (reference sequence). Trimming removed 0 bases at V and 4 bases at J, with 12 bases between. CDR3 length: 14 amino acids. The CDR3 sequence: CSARDGGSSYGYTF. The CDR3 nucleotides are TGCAGTGCTAGAGATGGAGGGAGCAGCTATGGCTACACCTTC.